This T cell receptor (beta chain) stems from a study of blood T cell repertoires in COVID-19. Whole-study context: Acute and convalescent COVID-19 specimens originated in the United States, Italy and Spain. T cells, B-cell-depleted T cells, or PBMCs supplied cDNA or gDNA.

Recovered status applied to Cohort 3 donors who had two consecutive negative PCRs. It also applied to those with clearance or with symptom resolution. Study processing details: The authors estimated nucleated cell counts from reference gene primer amplification. The protocol was immunoSEQ multiplex PCR, while the TCRdb copy is restricted to in-frame clones and leaves out a portion. V and J calls plus clone size are reproduced from that table; the DNA served to infer D and trimming. The top ten clones hold about 9.8% of a sample with around 330,000 clones, over 80% of them seen once. The CDR3 length is 14 residues. Germline V lookup: CDR1 MNHEY, CDR2 SVGAGI. The junction had 10 bases not matched to a gene; V was cut back by 7 bases and J by 6 bases.

The receptor comes from a woman under 30 who had recovered from COVID-19. V and J are TRBV6-5 and TRBJ1-1, with 8 bases lining up with TRBD1. The specimen was PBMCs or T cells enriched from blood (not recorded which). CDR3 in DNA: TGTGCCAGCACGGTACAGGGGGGTTTGTCTGAAGCTTTCTTT. Its translation: CASTVQGGLSEAFF.